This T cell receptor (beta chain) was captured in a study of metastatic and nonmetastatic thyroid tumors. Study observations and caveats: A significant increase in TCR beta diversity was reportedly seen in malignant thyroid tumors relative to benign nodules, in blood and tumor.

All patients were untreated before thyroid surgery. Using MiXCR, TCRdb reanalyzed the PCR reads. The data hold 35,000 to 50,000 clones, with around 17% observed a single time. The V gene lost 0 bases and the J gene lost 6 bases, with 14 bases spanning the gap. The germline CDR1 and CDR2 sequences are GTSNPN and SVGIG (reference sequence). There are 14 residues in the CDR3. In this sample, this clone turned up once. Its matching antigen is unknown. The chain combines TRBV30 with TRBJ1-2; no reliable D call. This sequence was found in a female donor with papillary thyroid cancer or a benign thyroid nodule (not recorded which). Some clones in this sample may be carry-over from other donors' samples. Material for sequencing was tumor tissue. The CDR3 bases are TGTGCCTGGAGTGTAGTTTTCGACGGCGATGGCTACACCTTC. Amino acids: CAWSVVFDGDGYTF.